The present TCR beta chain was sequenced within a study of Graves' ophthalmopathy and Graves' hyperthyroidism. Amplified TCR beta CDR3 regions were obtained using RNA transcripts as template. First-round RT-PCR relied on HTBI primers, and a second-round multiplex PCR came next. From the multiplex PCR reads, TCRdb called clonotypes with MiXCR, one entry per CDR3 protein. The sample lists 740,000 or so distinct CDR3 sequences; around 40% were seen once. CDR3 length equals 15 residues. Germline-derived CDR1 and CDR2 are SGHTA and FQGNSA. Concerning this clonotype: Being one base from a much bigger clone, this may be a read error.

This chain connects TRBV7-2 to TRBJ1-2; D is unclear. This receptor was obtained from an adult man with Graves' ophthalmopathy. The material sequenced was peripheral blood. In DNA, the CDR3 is TGTGCCAGCAGCTTAATGGCCGTAGCTAACTATGGCCACACCTTC. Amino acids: CASSLMAVANYGHTF.